This TCR beta chain is from a study of OX40 agonist ivuxolimab in advanced cancers. Germline loops: CDR1 PRHDT, CDR2 FYEKMQ (reference sequence). This CDR3 is built from 15 residues. The V end lost 5 bases, the J end lost 1 base, and 13 bases lay between the germline ends. Clones were read by immunoSEQ multiplex PCR, and TCRdb kept only the in-frame ones, dropping some. The top ten hold around 5.1% of the sample, which has 65,000 to 90,000 clones, 80% to 90% seen once. The chain joins TRBV13 to TRBJ2-3; TRBD2 is a possible D gene (5 bases). The source of this sequence is an adult with an advanced solid tumor such as melanoma, head and neck, liver or kidney cancer. This sample comprised CD4+ or CD8+ T cells sorted from blood, obtained in a trial of the OX40 agonist ivuxolimab. The CDR3, as DNA: TGTGCCAGCAGCCCCCGTATTAGCGGCACAGATACGCAGTATTTT. Protein product: CASSPRISGTDTQYF.